This T cell receptor (beta chain) was captured by sequencing in a study of long-term antiretroviral therapy in people with HIV. Runs used v3.0 of the immunoSEQ assay and were done at survey level. Using immunoSEQ multiplex PCR, the repertoire was profiled, and TCRdb retains in-frame clones only, with some absent. The sample includes some 26,000 clones, around four fifths of them seen just once. This clone appeared once. The source material was unsorted PBMCs, sampled 1.1 years before starting antiretroviral therapy. This sequence originates from a woman aged 40 to 55 with HIV.

CDR3 DNA: TGTGCCAGCCGACTTACGGGGACAGGGGAAGTAGGAAAACTGTTTTTT. The encoded protein is CASRLTGTGEVGKLFF. V is TRBV7-6 and J is TRBJ1-4; TRBD1 aligns across 10 bases. This CDR3 region has 16 residues. Germline loops: CDR1 SGHVS, CDR2 FNYEAQ. The V segment lost 8 bases and the J segment 10 bases; nucleotides outside the gene matches: 16. Full variable domain (rest looked up from reference TRBV7-6 and TRBJ1-4): GAGVSQSPRYKVTKRGQDVALRCDPISGHVSLYWYRQALGQGPEFLTYFNYEAQQDKSGLPNDRFSAERPEGSISTLTIQRTEQRDSAMYRCASRLTGTGEVGKLFFGSGTQLSVL.